The following is a TCR beta chain sequence with its context. Its target is not known. TCRdb re-called the reads through MiXCR, storing one row per CDR3 protein. This sample has 50,000 or so distinct CDR3 sequences, with about 20% found just once. This sample was included in a study of T cell repertoires in cytomegalovirus infection. This TCR was recovered from a human donor in good health (CMV status not recorded). Some clones in this sample may be carry-over from other donors' samples. The specimen sequenced was PBMCs, sequenced either directly or after in vitro stimulation (not recorded which).

The CDR3 spells CASSLWQVLHGYTF. CDR3 DNA: TGTGCCAGCAGTTTGTGGCAGGTCCTCCATGGCTACACCTTC. V usage is TRBV28 and J usage is TRBJ1-2; the D is unclear. V was cut by 3 bases and J by 6 bases, with 14 bases left in between. Germline values: CDR1 MDHEN, CDR2 SYDVKM. This CDR3 spans 14 amino acids.